The TCR beta chain described here comes from a study of cytomegalovirus exposure and HLA in healthy donors. Whole-study context: Falling in the Caucasian-associated ancestry cluster were 81% of 350 to 400 genotyped donors. Overall study findings and caveats: Reportedly, TCR beta sequences accurately predicted HLA-A and HLA-B alleles in most subjects. Overall, around 160 TCR beta chains were annotated as cytomegalovirus-associated.

The J segment lost 2 bases and the V segment lost 5 bases, leaving 11 bases of the junction unmatched. Germline values: CDR1 MNHEY, CDR2 SMNVEV (reference sequence). The CDR3 length is 17 residues. In the PCR, 60 Vbeta and 13 Jbeta primers were used. Assay used: immunoSEQ multiplex PCR; TCRdb lists only in-frame clones, some missing. The profile shows around 150,000 clones, about four fifths of them singletons. As for this clone: Its matching antigen is unknown.

The clonotype comes from a male donor in good health and CMV-seropositive. Input material: PBMCs. The chain joins TRBV27 to TRBJ2-3; 9 nucleotides match TRBD2. The CDR3 bases are TGTGCCAGCAGTAGGGTGGGGCTAGCGGGGCCCACAGATACGCAGTATTTT. It is translated as CASSRVGLAGPTDTQYF.